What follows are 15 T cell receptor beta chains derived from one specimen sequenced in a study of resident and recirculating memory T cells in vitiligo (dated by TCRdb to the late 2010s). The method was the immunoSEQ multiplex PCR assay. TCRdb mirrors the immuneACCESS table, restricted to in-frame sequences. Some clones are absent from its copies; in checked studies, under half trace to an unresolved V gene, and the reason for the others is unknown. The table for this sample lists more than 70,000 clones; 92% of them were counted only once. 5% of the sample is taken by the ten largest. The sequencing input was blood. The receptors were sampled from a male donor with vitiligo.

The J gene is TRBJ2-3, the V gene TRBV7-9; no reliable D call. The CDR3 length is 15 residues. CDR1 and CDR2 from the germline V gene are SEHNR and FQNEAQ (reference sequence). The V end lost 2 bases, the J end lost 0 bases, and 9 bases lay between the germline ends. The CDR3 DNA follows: TGTGCCAGCAGCTTAAGCGAAACTAGCACAGATACGCAGTATTTT. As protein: CASSLSETSTDTQYF.

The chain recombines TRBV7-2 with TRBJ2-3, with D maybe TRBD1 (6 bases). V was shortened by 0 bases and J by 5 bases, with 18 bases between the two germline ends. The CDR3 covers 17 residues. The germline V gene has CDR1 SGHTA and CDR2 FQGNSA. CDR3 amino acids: CASSLAQPGSGVDTQYF. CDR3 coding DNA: TGTGCCAGCAGCTTAGCGCAACCGGGCTCAGGGGTAGATACGCAGTATTTT. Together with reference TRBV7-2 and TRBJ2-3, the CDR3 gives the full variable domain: GAGVSQSPSNKVTEKGKDVELRCDPISGHTALYWYRQSLGQGLEFLIYFQGNSAPDKSGLPSDRFSAERTGGSVSTLTIQRTQQEDSAVYLCASSLAQPGSGVDTQYFGPGTRLTVL.

CDR3 loop: CASQGAGTSGSTQYF. For the CDR3, the DNA is TGTGCCTCCCAAGGGGCCGGGACTAGCGGGAGTACTCAATACTTC. This chain joins TRBV2 and TRBJ2-5; 14 bases line up with TRBD2. The CDR3 runs to 15 residues. Per germline, CDR1 SNHLY and CDR2 FYNNEI. V was clipped by 11 bases and J by 14 bases; unmatched bases: 19.

CDR3 nucleotides: TGTGCCAGCAGCATAGAGGGCCTGCGGGGTAGCACAGATACGCAGTATTTT. Residues: CASSIEGLRGSTDTQYF. This chain connects TRBV9 to TRBJ2-3, with a possible D match to TRBD2 (6 bases). Germline CDR1 reads SGDLS; CDR2 reads YYNGEE. Trimming pared 4 bases from V and 0 bases from J, leaving 18 bases between. The CDR3 extends over 17 amino acids.

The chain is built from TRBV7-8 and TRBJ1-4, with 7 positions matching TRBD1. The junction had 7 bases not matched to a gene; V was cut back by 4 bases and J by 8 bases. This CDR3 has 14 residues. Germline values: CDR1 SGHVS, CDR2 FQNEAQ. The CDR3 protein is CASSSRGPREKLFF. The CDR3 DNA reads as TGTGCCAGCAGCTCGAGGGGGCCCCGGGAAAAACTGTTTTTT.

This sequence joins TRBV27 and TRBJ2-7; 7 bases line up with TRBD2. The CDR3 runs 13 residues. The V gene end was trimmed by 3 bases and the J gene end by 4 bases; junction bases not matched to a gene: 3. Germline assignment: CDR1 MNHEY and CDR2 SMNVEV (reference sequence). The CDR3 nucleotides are TGTGCCAGCAGTTTGGCGGGAGATTACGAGCAGTACTTC. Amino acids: CASSLAGDYEQYF.

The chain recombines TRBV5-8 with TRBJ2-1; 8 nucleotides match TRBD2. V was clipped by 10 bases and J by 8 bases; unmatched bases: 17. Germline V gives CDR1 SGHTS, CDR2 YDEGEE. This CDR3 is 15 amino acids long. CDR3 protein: CAVPAGLAGRYEQFF. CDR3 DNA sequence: TGTGCCGTTCCTGCGGGGTTAGCGGGAAGGTATGAGCAGTTCTTC.

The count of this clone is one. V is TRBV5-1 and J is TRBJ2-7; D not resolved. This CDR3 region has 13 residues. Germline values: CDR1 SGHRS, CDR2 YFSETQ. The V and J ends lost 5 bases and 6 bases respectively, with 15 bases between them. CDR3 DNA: TGCGCCAGCAGTCCCCAGCGACGTTCCGAGCAGTACTTC. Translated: CASSPQRRSEQYF.

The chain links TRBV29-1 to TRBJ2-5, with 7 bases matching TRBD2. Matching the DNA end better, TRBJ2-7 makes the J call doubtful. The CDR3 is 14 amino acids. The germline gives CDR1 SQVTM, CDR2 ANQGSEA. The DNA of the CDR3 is TGCAGCGTTGAAGCCCCCGGGGGGACCTACGAGCAGTACTTC. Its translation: CSVEAPGGTYEQYF.

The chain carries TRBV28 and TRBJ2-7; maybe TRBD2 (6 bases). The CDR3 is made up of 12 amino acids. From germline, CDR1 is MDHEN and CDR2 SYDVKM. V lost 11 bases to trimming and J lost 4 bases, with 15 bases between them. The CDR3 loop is CAHGGAGYEQYF. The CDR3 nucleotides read TGTGCCCACGGGGGAGCGGGTTACGAGCAGTACTTC.

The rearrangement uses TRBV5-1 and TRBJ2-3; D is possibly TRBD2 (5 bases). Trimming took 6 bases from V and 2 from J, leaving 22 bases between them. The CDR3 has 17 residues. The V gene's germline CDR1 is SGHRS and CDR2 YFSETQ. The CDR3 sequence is CASNIRQRPQLTDTQYF. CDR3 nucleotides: TGCGCCAGCAACATCCGGCAGCGGCCCCAACTCACAGATACGCAGTATTTT. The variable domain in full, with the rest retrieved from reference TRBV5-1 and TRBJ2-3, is KAGVTQTPRYLIKTRGQQVTLSCSPISGHRSVSWYQQTPGQGLQFLFEYFSETQRNKGNFPGRFSGRQFSNSRSEMNVSTLELGDSALYLCASNIRQRPQLTDTQYFGPGTRLTVL.

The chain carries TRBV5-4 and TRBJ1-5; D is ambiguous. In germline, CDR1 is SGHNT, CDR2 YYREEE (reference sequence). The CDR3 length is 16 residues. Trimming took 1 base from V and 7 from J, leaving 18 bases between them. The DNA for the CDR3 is TGTGCCAGCAGCTTGTTCAGAAAGCGATTACGGCAGCCCCAGCATTTT. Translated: CASSLFRKRLRQPQHF.

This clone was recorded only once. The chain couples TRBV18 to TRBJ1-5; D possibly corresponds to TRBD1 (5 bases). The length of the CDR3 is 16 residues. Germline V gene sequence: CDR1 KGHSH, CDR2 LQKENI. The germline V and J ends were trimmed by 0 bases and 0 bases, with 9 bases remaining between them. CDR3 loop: CASSPPSGYSNQPQHF. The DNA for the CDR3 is TGTGCCAGCTCACCACCGTCAGGGTATAGCAATCAGCCCCAGCATTTT.

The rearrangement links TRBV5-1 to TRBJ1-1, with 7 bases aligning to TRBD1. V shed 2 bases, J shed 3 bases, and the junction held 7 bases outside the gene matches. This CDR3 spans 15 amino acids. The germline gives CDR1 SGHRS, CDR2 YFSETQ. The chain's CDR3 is CASSFNRGADTEAFF. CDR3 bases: TGCGCCAGCAGCTTTAACAGGGGCGCGGACACTGAAGCTTTCTTT.

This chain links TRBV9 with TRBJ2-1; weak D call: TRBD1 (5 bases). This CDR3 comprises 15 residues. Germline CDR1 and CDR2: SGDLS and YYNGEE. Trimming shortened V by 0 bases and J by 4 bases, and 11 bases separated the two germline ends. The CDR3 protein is CASSVAVTGYNEQFF. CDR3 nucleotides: TGTGCCAGCAGCGTAGCGGTCACAGGTTACAATGAGCAGTTCTTC.